The 11 T cell receptor beta chains below come from one sample, sequenced in a study of blood T cell repertoires in COVID-19. Sequencing was performed with immunoSEQ multiplex PCR; in TCRdb, only in-frame clones are kept and a portion is missing. Of around 120,000 clones detected, 65% to 85% appear once; the ten largest clones hold more than 1.5%. Sequencing was done on a sample of peripheral blood. These receptor sequences come from a man in his 70s with acute or convalescent COVID-19.

This clone has just one count. The genes are TRBV7-2 and TRBJ2-1, with 10 positions matching TRBD2. Germline CDR1 is SGHTA and CDR2 is FQGNSA. The CDR3 has 15 amino acids. V shed 5 bases, J shed 6 bases, and the junction held 7 bases outside the gene matches. The CDR3 nucleotides are TGTGCCAGCAGCCATAGCGGGGGGTCCCTCAATGAGCAGTTCTTC. Protein: CASSHSGGSLNEQFF.

The V gene is TRBV19, the J gene TRBJ1-2; tentative D call: TRBD1 (5 bases). Per germline, CDR1 LNHDA and CDR2 SQIVND (reference sequence). This CDR3 has 13 residues. The V gene lost 10 bases and the J gene lost 3 bases, with 15 bases spanning the gap. CDR3 coding DNA: TGTGCCACGTCTGTGGGACTCGACTATGGCTACACCTTC. Protein: CATSVGLDYGYTF.

This chain uses TRBV7-9 with TRBJ2-5, with 11 bases matching TRBD2. J was trimmed by 4 bases and V by 9 bases; bases with no gene match: 1. This CDR3 has 12 amino acids. Germline V gene lookup returns CDR1 SEHNR and CDR2 FQNEAQ (reference sequence). DNA for the CDR3: TGTGCCAGTGGACTAGCGGGAGAGACCCAGTACTTC. The encoded protein is CASGLAGETQYF.

The genes are TRBV10-1 and TRBJ1-1; D uncertain. Germline CDR1 reads WNHNN; CDR2 reads SYGVQD (reference sequence). The V end lost 5 bases, the J end lost 12 bases, and 25 bases lay between the germline ends. The CDR3 contains 15 residues. The CDR3: CASSFPPRGGDKSFF. DNA for the CDR3: TGCGCCAGCAGTTTCCCGCCACGAGGAGGCGACAAGTCTTTCTTT.

This rearrangement joins TRBV19 to TRBJ1-5; D not resolved. Looked up from germline, CDR1 is LNHDA and CDR2 is SQIVND (reference sequence). V lost 6 bases and J 7 bases, leaving 16 bases between the germline ends. The CDR3 contains 14 residues. CDR3 amino acids: CASRRTGSGQPQHF. CDR3 nucleotide sequence: TGTGCCAGTAGGAGAACCGGATCCGGGCAGCCCCAGCATTTT.

This sequence joins TRBV7-9 and TRBJ1-2, with unresolved D. Trimming cost V 5 bases and J 5 bases, with 18 bases left between them. The CDR3 has 15 amino acids. Germline CDR1 and CDR2: SEHNR and FQNEAQ (reference sequence). The CDR3 nucleotides are TGTGCCAGCAGCGGTACGTCGAGGGCGGATTATGGCTACACCTTC. Translated: CASSGTSRADYGYTF.

The chain joins TRBV12-3 or TRBV12-4 to TRBJ1-5; possibly TRBD1 for D (5 bases). This CDR3 is built from 13 residues. The germline V and J ends were trimmed by 1 base and 11 bases, with 12 bases remaining between them. This CDR3 is CASSLGQRMTQHF. The DNA for the CDR3 is TGTGCCAGCAGTTTAGGACAGCGTATGACCCAGCATTTT.

This chain connects TRBV5-1 to TRBJ2-1; 12 bases align to TRBD2. From germline, CDR1 is SGHRS and CDR2 YFSETQ. V gave up 4 bases and J gave up 4 bases; unmatched junction bases: 15. The CDR3 has 19 amino acids. This chain's CDR3 is CASSPAVASGGARYNEQFF. In nucleotides, the CDR3 is TGCGCCAGCAGCCCTGCGGTGGCTAGCGGGGGGGCAAGGTACAATGAGCAGTTCTTC.

This chain links TRBV5-6 with TRBJ1-6; D gene ambiguous. Trimming pared 1 base from V and 6 bases from J, leaving 11 bases between. The CDR3 length is 15 residues. Germline lookup yields CDR1 SGHDT and CDR2 YYEEEE. This CDR3 is CASSLTGSGNSPLHF. The CDR3 nucleotides are TGTGCCAGCAGCTTGACGGGTTCGGGTAATTCACCCCTCCACTTT.

This clone occurred a few times. The CDR3 is CSARVFVDEQFF. The CDR3 region has the DNA TGCAGCGCCAGGGTCTTCGTCGATGAGCAGTTCTTC. The V and J genes are TRBV29-1 and TRBJ2-1; perhaps TRBD1 as D (5 bases). CDR3 length equals 12 residues. V lost 7 bases, J lost 8 bases, and 15 bases lay in between. Germline CDR1 and CDR2: SQVTM and ANQGSEA.

This clone was found once. V is TRBV3-1 (or the pseudogene TRBV3-2) and J is TRBJ1-4; D perhaps matches TRBD1 (6 bases). This CDR3 is built from 15 residues. Trimming removed 2 bases at V and 3 bases at J, with 10 bases between. Germline V CDR1 and CDR2: LGHDT, YNNKEL (reference sequence). CDR3 in amino acids: CASSQNTGSNEKLFF. The DNA for the CDR3 is TGTGCCAGCAGCCAAAATACAGGGTCTAATGAAAAACTGTTTTTT.